This passage covers 30 T cell receptor beta chains from one sample sequenced in a study of blood T cell repertoires in COVID-19. Assay: immunoSEQ multiplex PCR; the TCRdb copy retains only in-frame clones and omits some. The profile shows about 85,000 clones, approximately 89% of them singletons. Sequencing was done on a sample of peripheral blood. The source of these receptors is a man aged 50 to 60 with acute or convalescent COVID-19.

This chain uses TRBV27 with TRBJ2-3; 8 bases are a match to TRBD1. The CDR3 covers 15 residues. The germline V gene has CDR1 MNHEY and CDR2 SMNVEV (reference sequence). V dropped 2 bases and J dropped 0; count of bases not matched to a gene: 1. CDR3 sequence: CASSLQGASTDTQYF. CDR3 bases: TGTGCCAGCAGTTTACAGGGGGCGAGCACAGATACGCAGTATTTT.

This clone was seen only once. The chain uses TRBV19 and TRBJ1-1, with TRBD1 matching 11 bases. This CDR3 has 14 amino acids. In germline, CDR1 is LNHDA, CDR2 SQIVND (reference sequence). The V segment lost 9 bases and the J segment 4 bases; nucleotides outside the gene matches: 7. The chain's CDR3 is CASATGTGGTEAFF. The CDR3 nucleotides read TGTGCCAGCGCGACCGGGACAGGGGGCACTGAAGCTTTCTTT.

CDR3 coding DNA: TGTGCCAGCAGCTTCTACGAATACGAGCAGTACTTC. It specifies CASSFYEYEQYF. The J gene is TRBJ2-7, the V gene TRBV7-9, with D hard to call. The length of the CDR3 is 12 residues. The V end was cut by 3 bases, the J end by 4 bases, with 7 bases between. Germline CDR1 is SEHNR and CDR2 is FQNEAQ (reference sequence).

The chain has TRBV7-9 and TRBJ2-5; 12 bases align to TRBD2. With V trimmed by 3 bases and J by 7 bases, 9 bases remained unmatched. The CDR3 extends over 16 amino acids. CDR1 is SEHNR and CDR2 is FQNEAQ in the germline V gene (reference sequence). The CDR3 region has the DNA TGTGCCAGCAGCTTCCCGACTAGCGGGGGTCGTGGGACCCAGTACTTC. It is translated as CASSFPTSGGRGTQYF.

This rearrangement joins TRBV5-1 to TRBJ1-5; 9 bases are shared with TRBD1. V lost 4 bases to trimming and J lost 4 bases; unmatched junction nucleotides: 6. CDR3 length equals 15 residues. CDR1 SGHRS and CDR2 YFSETQ come from the germline V gene. CDR3 loop: CASSIGTGNNQPQHF. Here the CDR3 DNA reads TGCGCCAGCAGCATCGGGACAGGGAATAATCAGCCCCAGCATTTT.

The rearrangement joins TRBV5-6 to TRBJ1-2, with TRBD1 matching 8 bases. The ends lost 0 bases at V and 5 bases at J; junction bases unmatched: 9. The CDR3 consists of 16 residues. Germline CDR1 is SGHDT and CDR2 is YYEEEE. The CDR3 DNA follows: TGTGCCAGCAGCTTGGAAGGGACAGGCGACAATTATGGCTACACCTTC. Its translation: CASSLEGTGDNYGYTF.

The CDR3 loop is CASSPRGGDQPQHF. CDR3 coding DNA: TGCGCCAGCAGCCCTCGGGGGGGCGATCAGCCCCAGCATTTT. V usage is TRBV5-1 and J usage is TRBJ1-5; D may be TRBD1 (6 bases). This CDR3 spans 14 amino acids. Germline CDR1 is SGHRS and CDR2 is YFSETQ. The ends were cut back, 4 bases at V and 5 bases at J, with 13 bases in the middle.

The genes are TRBV6-1 and TRBJ2-1, with TRBD2 matching 11 bases. With 0 bases clipped from V and 4 bases from J, the junction kept 5 bases outside the gene matches. The CDR3 runs 17 residues. Germline V lookup: CDR1 MNHNS, CDR2 SASEGT. DNA for the CDR3: TGTGCCAGCAGTGAAGCTCCGGGGACTAGCGGTTACAATGAGCAGTTCTTC. This sequence encodes CASSEAPGTSGYNEQFF.

This sequence joins TRBV24-1 and TRBJ2-1; 8 bases map to TRBD1. Germline CDR1 KGHDR, CDR2 SFDVKD. This CDR3 region has 17 residues. The J segment lost 8 bases and the V segment lost 0 bases, leaving 11 bases of the junction unmatched. In DNA, the CDR3 is TGTGCCACCAGTGATTTGCTAGGACAGGGTAATCTGGATGAGCAGTTCTTC. Translated: CATSDLLGQGNLDEQFF.

The chain has TRBV6-6 and TRBJ2-7, with TRBD1 matching 8 bases. From germline, CDR1 is MNHNY and CDR2 SVGAGI (reference sequence). V shed 7 bases and J 3 bases; nucleotides not matched to a gene: 8. The CDR3 runs to 14 residues. This CDR3 reads CASKGGQVVYEQYF. CDR3 DNA: TGTGCCAGCAAAGGGGGACAGGTGGTCTACGAGCAGTACTTC.

In regard to this clone: The junction and the germline gene differ at one end; a read error may be behind it. The chain combines TRBV6-1 with TRBJ1-6, with D unclear. The CDR3 spans 15 residues. CDR1 is MNHNS and CDR2 is SASEGT in the germline V gene. Written as DNA, the CDR3 is TGTGCCAGCGGTGAATGGGCTCGTTATAATTCACCCCTCCACTTT. Translation: CASGEWARYNSPLHF.

The V gene is TRBV25-1, the J gene TRBJ2-7; 8 nucleotides align to TRBD1. V dropped 5 bases and J dropped 4; count of bases not matched to a gene: 7. This CDR3 is 14 amino acids long. Germline values: CDR1 MGHDK, CDR2 SYGVNS. The CDR3 DNA reads as TGTGCCAGCAGTCACGGGACAGGACCTTACGAGCAGTACTTC. Translation: CASSHGTGPYEQYF.

The rearrangement joins TRBV7-2 to TRBJ2-2; D is possibly TRBD2 (5 bases). Per germline, CDR1 SGHTA and CDR2 FQGNSA. The CDR3 totals 14 residues. V lost 3 bases, J lost 3 bases, and 8 bases lay in between. CDR3 sequence (DNA): TGTGCCAGCAGCTTTACGCGGGACACCGGGGAGCTGTTTTTT. Translation gives CASSFTRDTGELFF. The full variable domain, rest sourced from reference TRBV7-2 and TRBJ2-2, is GAGVSQSPSNKVTEKGKDVELRCDPISGHTALYWYRQSLGQGLEFLIYFQGNSAPDKSGLPSDRFSAERTGGSVSTLTIQRTQQEDSAVYLCASSFTRDTGELFFGEGSRLTVL.

The rearrangement links TRBV6-2 or TRBV6-3 to TRBJ2-7, with 8 bases identical to TRBD1. This CDR3 is 15 amino acids long. V shed 6 bases and J 3 bases; nucleotides not matched to a gene: 10. In germline, CDR1 is MNHEY, CDR2 SVGEGT. The CDR3 bases are TGTGCCAGCAGCCACCCGGACAGGGCCAACTACGAGCAGTACGTC. It encodes CASSHPDRANYEQYV.

The V call is TRBV10-3, the J call TRBJ1-5; the D gene is possibly TRBD1 (5 bases). The CDR3 extends over 15 amino acids. V lost 0 bases and J lost 5, with 11 bases in between. Germline CDR1 is ENHRY and CDR2 is SYGVKD. The DNA for the CDR3 is TGTGCCATCAGTGAGTCATCGGCGGGGGATCAGCCCCAGCATTTT. Translating it yields CAISESSAGDQPQHF.

This rearrangement joins TRBV4-1 to TRBJ2-2; perhaps TRBD1 as D (6 bases). The CDR3 sequence is 17 residues long. Looked up from germline, CDR1 is MGHRA and CDR2 is YSYEKL. The V gene lost 1 base and the J gene lost 5 bases, with 17 bases spanning the gap. CDR3 region: CASSQAGAGRRTGELFF. Here the CDR3 DNA reads TGCGCCAGCAGCCAAGCAGGGGCAGGGAGAAGGACCGGGGAGCTGTTTTTT.

This rearrangement joins TRBV6-5 to TRBJ1-2; D gene uncertain. Per the germline V gene, CDR1 is MNHEY and CDR2 is SVGAGI. CDR3 length equals 14 residues. V was clipped by 0 bases and J by 8 bases, with 13 bases between them. The DNA for the CDR3 is TGTGCCAGCAGTTACTCGTCCTATTTGGGCGGCTACACCTTC. The encoded protein is CASSYSSYLGGYTF.

This clone qualifies as medium-sized. The rearrangement links TRBV19 to TRBJ2-1, with D perhaps TRBD2 (5 bases). Germline assignment: CDR1 LNHDA and CDR2 SQIVND (reference sequence). The V gene lost 5 bases and the J gene lost 1 base, with 9 bases spanning the gap. CDR3 length equals 14 residues. The CDR3 DNA reads as TGTGCCAGTAGTCAGAGCGGATCCTACAATGAGCAGTTCTTC. This sequence encodes CASSQSGSYNEQFF.

This clone occurred once. V is TRBV6-5 and J is TRBJ1-2; 12 bases line up with TRBD1. CDR1 and CDR2 (germline): MNHEY, SVGAGI. The V and J ends lost 8 bases and 7 bases, in that order; junction bases with no gene match: 5. The length of the CDR3 is 13 residues. CDR3 region: CASGGTGGFGYTF. The CDR3 region has the DNA TGTGCCAGCGGAGGGACAGGGGGCTTTGGCTACACCTTC.

A single count supports this clone. This chain links TRBV2 with TRBJ1-4; D gene unclear. Trimming pared 1 base from V and 4 bases from J, leaving 10 bases between. The CDR3 covers 15 residues. Per germline, CDR1 SNHLY and CDR2 FYNNEI. The CDR3 here is CASSEVWPVNEKLFF. The CDR3 nucleotides are TGTGCCAGCAGTGAAGTTTGGCCAGTTAATGAAAAACTGTTTTTT.

The CDR3 protein is CASSRITGTGEAFF. The CDR3 DNA is TGTGCCAGCAGCCGAATTACCGGGACAGGAGAAGCTTTCTTT. The chain has TRBV11-2 and TRBJ1-1; 8 bases align to TRBD1. Trimming removed 5 bases from V and 8 bases from J; junction bases left unmatched: 10. The CDR3 is 14 amino acids. The V gene's germline CDR1 is SGHAT and CDR2 FQNNGV.

The chain joins TRBV7-9 to TRBJ1-2; possibly TRBD1 for D (5 bases). Trimming took 4 bases from V and 7 from J, leaving 13 bases between them. The CDR3 runs 13 residues. From germline, CDR1 is SEHNR and CDR2 FQNEAQ (reference sequence). DNA of the CDR3: TGTGCCAGCAGCTCCATGTCAGGGTCTGGCTACACCTTC. Its translation is CASSSMSGSGYTF.

The V gene is TRBV5-8, the J gene TRBJ1-6, with 8 bases that match TRBD1. Trimming took 3 bases from V and 4 from J; bases not matched to a gene: 15. This CDR3 contains 19 residues. CDR1 is SGHTS and CDR2 is YDEGEE in the germline V gene. The CDR3 sequence: CASSYIYSGTGSYNSPLHF. The CDR3 nucleotides are TGTGCCAGCAGCTATATATATTCCGGGACAGGCTCTTATAATTCACCCCTCCACTTT.

The chain recombines TRBV4-1 with TRBJ2-1; 10 nucleotides line up with TRBD2. Per germline, CDR1 MGHRA and CDR2 YSYEKL. The CDR3 consists of 12 residues. The CDR3 DNA follows: TGCGCGGTCAGCGGGGGGGGTGGTGAGCAGTTCTTC. Protein product: CAVSGGGGEQFF.

The chain recombines TRBV4-2 with TRBJ1-5; D unclear. V lost 0 bases, J lost 2 bases, and 14 bases lay in between. This CDR3 spans 17 amino acids. Per germline, CDR1 LGHNA and CDR2 YNFKEQ. CDR3 in amino acids: CASSQDDRTLGNQPQHF. The CDR3 coding sequence is TGTGCCAGCAGCCAAGATGATAGGACTTTGGGCAATCAGCCCCAGCATTTT.

The V call is TRBV19, the J call TRBJ2-4, with a tentative D call TRBD1 (6 bases). V was cut by 10 bases and J by 6 bases, with 13 bases left in between. Germline values: CDR1 LNHDA, CDR2 SQIVND (reference sequence). This CDR3 is 12 amino acids long. CDR3 in amino acids: CATQQGGNIQYF. The CDR3 region has the DNA TGTGCCACCCAACAAGGGGGAAACATTCAGTACTTC.

The genes are TRBV28 and TRBJ1-1, with D unresolved. CDR3 length: 13 residues. The germline gives CDR1 MDHEN, CDR2 SYDVKM. V shed 6 bases and J shed 0 bases, with 8 bases lying between them. CDR3 in amino acids: CASRSQVNTEAFF. The CDR3 DNA reads TGTGCCAGCAGGTCTCAGGTGAACACTGAAGCTTTCTTT.

V gene TRBV7-2 combines with J gene TRBJ2-1; 13 bases agree with TRBD2. Germline V lookup: CDR1 SGHTA, CDR2 FQGNSA. The V and J ends lost 3 bases and 6 bases, in that order; junction bases with no gene match: 2. The CDR3 runs to 15 residues. This CDR3 reads CASSFTSGGANEQFF. The CDR3 DNA follows: TGTGCCAGCAGCTTCACTAGCGGGGGGGCCAATGAGCAGTTCTTC.

This clone was seen only once. The J gene is TRBJ2-5, the V gene TRBV7-2; possible D gene TRBD2, 6 bases. Germline CDR1 and CDR2: SGHTA and FQGNSA. The CDR3 totals 14 residues. Trimming removed 5 bases at V and 4 bases at J, with 14 bases between. CDR3 region: CASSPRDSGETQYF. The DNA for the CDR3 is TGTGCCAGCAGCCCTAGGGACTCGGGAGAGACCCAGTACTTC.

This clone appeared once. The chain recombines TRBV19 with TRBJ2-5; D perhaps matches TRBD2 (6 bases). The CDR3 has 15 residues. The germline gives CDR1 LNHDA, CDR2 SQIVND (reference sequence). Trimming stripped 5 bases from V and 2 bases from J, with 15 bases between. The CDR3 nucleotides are TGTGCCAGTAGTGTTCGTCGGGAGAGTCAAGAGACCCAGTACTTC. Protein: CASSVRRESQETQYF.